There are a few counts of the clone carrying this TCR beta chain. The data originate from a study of T-cell reconstitution after alpha-beta-depleted transplantation in children. The CDR3 totals 13 residues. With V trimmed by 6 bases and J by 5 bases, 3 bases remained unmatched. The library targeted TCRbeta and was prepared with unique molecular identifiers. TCRdb re-called the PCR reads with MiXCR, one entry per CDR3 protein. The repertoire holds about 500,000 distinct CDR3 sequences, with about 33% as singletons. The sample consisted of PBMCs from the stem cell graft donor, taken from the stem cell graft. This clonotype was sampled from a human donor who donated a stem cell graft to a child with aplastic anemia. V usage is TRBV12-3 or TRBV12-4 and J usage is TRBJ1-5, with 8 nucleotides matching TRBD1. The CDR3 sequence is CASRGQDHQPQHF. The CDR3 DNA sequence: TGTGCCAGCAGGGGACAGGATCATCAGCCCCAGCATTTT.